This T cell receptor (beta chain) was profiled in a study of shared clonotypes between healthy human individuals. Concerning this clone: Its antigen is undetermined.

Sorted subsets were amplified in replicate PCRs using 200 ng DNA, 30,000 to 35,000 T cell genomes. Sequencing used immunoSEQ multiplex PCR; TCRdb keeps in-frame clones, though not all of them. The profile shows about 2.3 million clones, approximately 95% of them singletons. CDR1 MDHEN and CDR2 SYDVKM come from the germline V gene. This CDR3 is 13 amino acids long. Trimming took off 6 bases at V and 5 bases at J, with 14 bases between the two ends. Whole-study results and caveats: Non-shared clonotypes showed lower generation probabilities than clonotypes common to all four donors.

The chain carries TRBV28 and TRBJ2-7, with D unclear. The receptor's source is a man aged 18 to 30 in good health. Some clones in this sample may be carry-over from other donors' samples. The source material was naive CD4+ T cells from PBMCs. Subset described: CD45RA+ positively selected. CDR3 bases: TGTGCCAGCAGCTATCTAGGGCTGGACGAGCAGTACTTC. It encodes CASSYLGLDEQYF.